This TCR beta chain was profiled in a study of beta chain features in type 1 diabetes (dated by TCRdb to the late 2010s). As for the study more broadly: Mean age, gender distribution, total cell number and subset yield did not differ between patients and healthy donors. Across all samples, almost 110 million sorted cells were examined, and cell number per subset correlated strongly with RNA yield. Regulatory and stem cell-like memory subsets were obtained from only 8 patients and about eight healthy donors, while naive and central memory subsets were obtained from all 30 or so donors. In the study, TCRB repertoires of sorted circulating CD4+ T cell subsets from recently diagnosed type 1 diabetes patients were compared with those of matched healthy donors. On the study overall, not on this receptor specifically: In all four CD4+ subsets, TCRB CDR3 length was moderately but significantly shorter in type 1 diabetes patients. Patients with type 1 diabetes made fewer insertions and deleted more nucleotides at VDJ recombination sites, implying thymic rearrangement abnormalities. Shorter templates might be favored by PCR, yet because patient and control samples were amplified and corrected together, any such skew would affect both groups equally. Sequencing cDNA rather than genomic DNA could over-represent highly expressing activated cells, although activation and CD3 levels did not differ between groups. HLA sub-analyses involved small numbers of individuals, so any influence of HLA type on TCRB rearrangement remained unresolved. Naive, central memory and regulatory TCRB repertoires appeared to be more similar among patients than among healthy donors.

This clone was observed a few times. Its cognate antigen has yet to be identified. Per-base quality was not reported, and no clone a single base away is much larger than it. Each donor gave one peripheral blood draw, averaging approximately 120 mL, which was collected into heparinised tubes. Naive, central memory, regulatory and stem cell-like memory CD4+ T cells were sorted on a BD FACSAria II using a panel including CD45RO, CCR7, CD25, CD127, CD95 and CD27. All sorted populations exceeded 98% purity. PBMCs were isolated right away by Lymphoprep density gradient centrifugation and were stained directly, without culture. Samples were stained and sorted in pairs, with one healthy donor and one patient per experiment, so that batch effects were minimized. All of the isolated RNA was reverse transcribed with the High Capacity cDNA Reverse Transcription Kit, so expressed TCRB transcripts were sequenced. Deep immunoSEQ sequencing was applied to naive, central memory and regulatory T cell samples, giving an average of roughly 3.5 million total reads per sample. After sorted cells were lysed in RLT buffer, RNA was extracted with DNase-treated RNeasy Micro or Mini kits, with the choice depending on cell number. To prevent cross-contamination, every cell subset was processed on its own, while patient and healthy donor samples were processed together. The immunoSEQ multiplex PCR was used to amplify TCRB sequences from cDNA, yielding 87-bp fragments that span the CDR3 region. Sequencing of the amplicons was done on the Illumina HiSeq platform. Turning to the authors' computational methods: PCR bias was corrected computationally using synthetic template baselines, and reads within Hamming distance 2 were collapsed, with unmergeable singletons discarded. By aligning reads against IMGT, V, D and J genes, CDR3 length, and insertions or deletions at six rearrangement sites were assigned. Within each subset, clonotype counts were normalized to sorted cell number, and only after that were true diversity and Gini coefficients computed with the tcR R package. The overlap coefficient, calculated on TCRB nucleotide sequences, was used to measure repertoire sharing. The source is immuneACCESS, and TCRdb retained only in-frame sequences with V and J called. Part of the clones is not carried over; for the studies checked, unresolved V genes explain less than half of this, and the remainder is unexplained. The DNA gave D and trimming, while V, J and clone size come from that table. The sample table lists 95,000 to 150,000 clones, over 15% of them with a count of one. The top ten clones comprise about 2.5% of the sample.

CDR1 SQVTM and CDR2 ANQGSEA were looked up in the germline V gene. Measured from the cysteine to the phenylalanine, the CDR3 is 13 residues long. The retained sequence is limited to the CDR3, 39 bases, with the frame set at the first base. Trimming removed 7 bases from V and 5 bases from J, leaving 14 bases between the germline ends. The receptor was isolated from a man aged 25 to 40 with type 1 diabetes. The sample consisted of central memory CD4+ T cells from blood. The sequence links TRBV29-1 to TRBJ1-4; a tentative D match to TRBD1 spans 6 bases. The DNA is TGCAGCGCTGCAGGGGACGGGAATGAAAAACTGTTTTTT. Its protein is CSAAGDGNEKLFF.